These 17 T cell receptor beta chains were all obtained from the same sample, sequenced in a study of T cells in Graves' hyperthyroidism and ophthalmopathy. TCR beta CDR3 sequences were amplified from RNA transcripts. An initial round of RT-PCR targeting the TCR CDR3 relied on the HTBI primer set. From the multiplex PCR reads, TCRdb called clonotypes with MiXCR, one entry per CDR3 protein. Of around 700,000 distinct CDR3 sequences in the sample, 15% to 20% are singletons; the top ten hold approximately 16%. The sample comprised blood. These receptors all come from a woman between 45 and 65 years old with Graves' hyperthyroidism that later progressed to Graves' ophthalmopathy.

This clonotype was picked up many times. The V gene is TRBV13, the J gene TRBJ2-1, with 7 positions matching TRBD2. The CDR3 extends over 15 amino acids. Germline CDR1 reads PRHDT; CDR2 reads FYEKMQ (reference sequence). Unmatched junction bases numbered 1, after V lost 2 bases and J lost 0 bases. This CDR3 is CASSLLAASYNEQFF. DNA for the CDR3: TGTGCCAGCAGCTTACTAGCGGCCTCCTACAATGAGCAGTTCTTC.

This chain joins TRBV18 and TRBJ1-5; D is unclear. V was pared by 1 base and J by 0 bases, with 7 bases between. In germline, CDR1 is KGHSH, CDR2 LQKENI. CDR3 size: 15 residues. CDR3 nucleotide sequence: TGTGCCAGCTCACCACAGCAGAGTAGCAATCAGCCCCAGCATTTT. Protein product: CASSPQQSSNQPQHF.

This clonotype was seen ten or more times. This chain uses TRBV6-2 or TRBV6-3 with TRBJ2-2; the match to TRBD1 covers 11 bases. Germline V CDR1 and CDR2: MNHEY, SVGEGT. The CDR3 totals 18 residues. V shed 1 base and J 1 base; nucleotides not matched to a gene: 5. In DNA, the CDR3 is TGTGCCAGCAGTTACTTTGGACAGGGGGCTCAGAACACCGGGGAGCTGTTTTTT. This sequence encodes CASSYFGQGAQNTGELFF.

CDR3 region: CSASGRVNTEAFF. The DNA for the CDR3 is TGCAGTGCTAGCGGACGGGTAAACACTGAAGCTTTCTTT. V gene TRBV20-1 combines with J gene TRBJ1-1; D unclear. This CDR3 has 13 residues. V dropped 3 bases and J dropped 2 bases, with 10 bases sitting between them. Germline V gives CDR1 DFQATT, CDR2 SNEGSKA (reference sequence).

This clonotype came up a few times. The V and J genes are TRBV3-1 and TRBJ2-7, with D perhaps TRBD2 (7 bases). This CDR3 is built from 12 residues. Germline CDR1 LGHDT, CDR2 YNNKEL (reference sequence). V was trimmed by 6 bases and J by 6 bases, leaving 12 bases between them. The CDR3 sequence is CASRRGGGEQYF. The DNA for the CDR3 is TGTGCCAGCAGGAGAGGGGGGGGCGAGCAGTACTTC.

This clonotype was detected only once. The chain employs TRBV6-1 and TRBJ2-1, with 8 bases aligning to TRBD2. CDR1 and CDR2 (germline): MNHNS, SASEGT. This CDR3 comprises 14 residues. The J segment lost 2 bases and the V segment lost 10 bases, leaving 7 bases of the junction unmatched. Here the CDR3 reads CATRSGGPYNEQFF. As DNA, the CDR3 is TGTGCCACCAGAAGCGGGGGCCCCTACAATGAGCAGTTCTTC.

This clonotype was observed many times. CDR3 in DNA: TGCAGTGCCGGGGAGACGGACTATGGCTACACCTTC. Its translation: CSAGETDYGYTF. The gene calls are TRBV20-1 and TRBJ1-2; D is undetermined. Germline V gives CDR1 DFQATT, CDR2 SNEGSKA (reference sequence). V gave up 6 bases and J gave up 3 bases, with 11 bases separating them. This CDR3 contains 12 residues.

Ten or more counts support this clonotype. V and J are TRBV5-1 and TRBJ1-1, with no clear D. Germline V CDR1 and CDR2: SGHRS, YFSETQ. V lost 5 bases to trimming and J lost 6 bases, with 14 bases between them. This CDR3 contains 13 residues. CDR3 region: CASSFGREAEAFF. Here the CDR3 DNA reads TGCGCCAGCAGTTTCGGAAGGGAAGCTGAAGCTTTCTTT.

This clonotype was observed a handful of times. This may be a read error: a much more frequent sequence differs by one nucleotide. The chain links TRBV12-3 or TRBV12-4 to TRBJ1-1; a possible D gene is TRBD1 (5 bases). The CDR3 runs 16 residues. CDR3 sequence (DNA): TGTGCCAGCAGTTTGCTGTATCGGGGCGCGGGCACTGAAGCTCTCTTT. Translation: CASSLLYRGAGTEALF.

The V gene is TRBV3-1, the J gene TRBJ1-6; D not resolved. Germline V gives CDR1 LGHDT, CDR2 YNNKEL (reference sequence). V lost 5 bases to trimming and J lost 0 bases, with 11 bases between them. There are 16 residues in the CDR3. CDR3 sequence: CASSKVISSYNSPLHF. CDR3 nucleotide sequence: TGTGCCAGCAGCAAGGTCATTAGCTCCTATAATTCACCCCTCCACTTT.

This clonotype was found many times. The CDR3 loop reads CASADLTRGSRSEQYF. Written as DNA, the CDR3 is TGTGCTAGTGCCGACCTAACCCGGGGGTCCCGTTCCGAGCAGTACTTC. The chain employs TRBV12-5 and TRBJ2-7, with a possible D match to TRBD2 (6 bases). CDR1 and CDR2 (germline): LGHNT, FRNRAP. V dropped 7 bases and J dropped 6 bases, with 25 bases sitting between them. The CDR3 extends over 16 amino acids.

J is TRBJ2-2 and V is TRBV5-1, with 13 nucleotides matching TRBD2. In germline, CDR1 is SGHRS, CDR2 YFSETQ. Trimming removed 7 bases from V and 4 bases from J; junction bases left unmatched: 1. There are 14 residues in the CDR3. The CDR3 coding sequence is TGCGCCAGCGGACTAGCGGGGGCCACCGGGGAGCTGTTTTTT. It encodes CASGLAGATGELFF.

This clonotype was detected many times. V is TRBV7-2 and J is TRBJ2-5, with unresolved D. CDR3 length equals 15 residues. The V and J ends lost 6 bases and 4 bases respectively, with 18 bases between them. Germline assignment: CDR1 SGHTA and CDR2 FQGNSA. In nucleotides, the CDR3 is TGTGCCAGCAGGTCAATCTTAAATTCTCGAGAGACCCAGTACTTC. Encoded protein: CASRSILNSRETQYF.

Note on this clonotype: This may be a read error: a much more frequent sequence differs by one nucleotide. The chain employs TRBV2 and TRBJ2-1, with D perhaps TRBD1 (6 bases). The CDR3 extends over 12 amino acids. The V end lost 7 bases, the J end lost 7 bases, and 11 bases lay between the germline ends. Germline loops: CDR1 SNHLY, CDR2 FYNNEI. CDR3 amino acids: CASNRDGNEQFF. The CDR3, as DNA: TGTGCCAGCAACAGGGATGGGAATGAGCAGTTCTTC.

The chain joins TRBV30 to TRBJ1-2; possible D gene TRBD1, 6 bases. Germline CDR1 and CDR2: GTSNPN and SVGIG (reference sequence). V lost 4 bases to trimming and J lost 8 bases, with 17 bases between them. The CDR3 sequence is 13 residues long. The CDR3 reads CAWTTARTEGYTF. As DNA, the CDR3 is TGTGCCTGGACCACCGCCCGGACAGAAGGCTACACCTTC.

This clonotype was detected only a few times. This chain uses TRBV6-1 with TRBJ1-5; D remains unclear. CDR3 length equals 13 residues. Germline V gene sequence: CDR1 MNHNS, CDR2 SASEGT. V lost 7 bases, J lost 6 bases, and 13 bases lay in between. The CDR3 here is CASNIQVGQPQHF. CDR3 sequence (DNA): TGTGCCAGCAATATCCAGGTGGGTCAGCCCCAGCATTTT.

Worth noting for this clonotype: The conserved phenylalanine or tryptophan is not found at the CDR3 terminus, so this likely reflects a read error. The V and J genes are TRBV20-1 and TRBJ1-5; D not certain. The CDR3 spans 15 residues. With 1 base removed from V and 0 bases from J, the gap between germline ends came to 10 bases. Per germline, CDR1 DFQATT and CDR2 SNEGSKA (reference sequence). CDR3 sequence reads: CSARGYEGSNQPQHS. CDR3 nucleotides: TGCAGTGCTAGAGGGTATGAGGGTAGCAATCAGCCCCAGCATTCT.